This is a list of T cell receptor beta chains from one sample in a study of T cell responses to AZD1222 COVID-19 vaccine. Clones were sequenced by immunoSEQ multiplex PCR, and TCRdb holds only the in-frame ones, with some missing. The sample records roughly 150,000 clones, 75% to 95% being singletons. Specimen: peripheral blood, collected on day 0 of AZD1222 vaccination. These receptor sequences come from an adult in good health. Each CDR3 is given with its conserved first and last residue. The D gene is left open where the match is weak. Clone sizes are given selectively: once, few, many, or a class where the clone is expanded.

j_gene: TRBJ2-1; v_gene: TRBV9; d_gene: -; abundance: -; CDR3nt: TGTGCCAGCAGCGTACATCAGGGAGTGGGTGGGAATGAGCAGTTCTTC; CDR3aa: CASSVHQGVGGNEQFF
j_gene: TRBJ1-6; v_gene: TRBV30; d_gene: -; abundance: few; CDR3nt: TGTGCCGTACAGGGAGATTCACCCCTCCACTTT; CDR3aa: CAVQGDSPLHF
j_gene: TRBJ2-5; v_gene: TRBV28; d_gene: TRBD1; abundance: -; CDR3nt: TGTGCCAGCAGTGCACGAACCGGGACAGGGGGCCCAGAGACCCAGTACTTC; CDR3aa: CASSARTGTGGPETQYF
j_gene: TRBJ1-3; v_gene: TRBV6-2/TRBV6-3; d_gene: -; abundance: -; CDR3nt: TGTGCCAGCAGTCGACCTGTTTTTGTCGGTGGAAACACCATATATTTT; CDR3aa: CASSRPVFVGGNTIYF
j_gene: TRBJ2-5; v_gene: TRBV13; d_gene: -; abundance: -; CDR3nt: TGTGCCAGCAGCCCCGCCGAGACCCAGTACTTC; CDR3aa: CASSPAETQYF
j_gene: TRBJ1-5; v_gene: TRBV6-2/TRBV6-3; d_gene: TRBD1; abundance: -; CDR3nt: TGTGCCAGCAGTTTGTTGGGACAGGGGTATCAGCCCCAGCATTTT; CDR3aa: CASSLLGQGYQPQHF
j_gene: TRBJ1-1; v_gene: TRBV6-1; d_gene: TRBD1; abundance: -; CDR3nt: TGTGCCAGCAGTGAAGCCGACAGGGGGCTTTGGAACACTGAAGCTTTCTTT; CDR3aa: CASSEADRGLWNTEAFF
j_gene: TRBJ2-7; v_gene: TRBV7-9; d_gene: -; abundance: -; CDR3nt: TGTGCCAGCAGCTCCCGGGGCCTCGGCTCTTCCACCTACGAGCAGTACTTC; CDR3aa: CASSSRGLGSSTYEQYF
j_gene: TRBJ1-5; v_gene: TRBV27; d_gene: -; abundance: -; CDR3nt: TGTGCCAGCAGTTTATCGAGGTATCAGCCCCAGCATTTT; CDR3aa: CASSLSRYQPQHF
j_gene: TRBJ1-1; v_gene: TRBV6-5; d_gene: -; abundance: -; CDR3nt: TGTGCCAGCAGCCGACCCGGACGGATAAACACTGAAGCTTTCTTT; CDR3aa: CASSRPGRINTEAFF
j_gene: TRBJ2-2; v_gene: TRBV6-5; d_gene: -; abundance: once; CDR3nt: TGTGCCAGCAGTAAACGGACAGCGAACACCGGGGAGCTGTTTTTT; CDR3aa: CASSKRTANTGELFF
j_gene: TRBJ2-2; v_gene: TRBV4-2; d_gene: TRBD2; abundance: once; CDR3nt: TGTGCCAGCAGCCAAGGGGCTAGCGGCACCACCGGGGAGCTGTTTTTT; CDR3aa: CASSQGASGTTGELFF
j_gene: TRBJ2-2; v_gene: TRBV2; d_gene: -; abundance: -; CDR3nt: TGTGCCAGCAAAGTTATGAACACCGGGGAGCTGTTTTTT; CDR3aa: CASKVMNTGELFF
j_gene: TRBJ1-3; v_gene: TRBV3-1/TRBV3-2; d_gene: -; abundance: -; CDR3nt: TGTGCCAGCAGCCATGACCCAGGGTCGTCCGGAAACACCATATATTTT; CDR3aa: CASSHDPGSSGNTIYF
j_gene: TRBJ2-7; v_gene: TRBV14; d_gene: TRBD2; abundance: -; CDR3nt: TGTGCCAGCAGCACAAGCGGGAGCGCCTACGAGCAGTACTTC; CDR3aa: CASSTSGSAYEQYF
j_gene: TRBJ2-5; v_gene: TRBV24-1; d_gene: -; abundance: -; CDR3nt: TGTGCCACCAGTGACAGGACAGTCCAAGAGACCCAGTACTTC; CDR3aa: CATSDRTVQETQYF
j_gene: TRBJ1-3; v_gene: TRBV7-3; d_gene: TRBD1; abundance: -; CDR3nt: TGTGCCAGCAGCTTAGCCGGGACAGGGGGAAACACCATATATTTT; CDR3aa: CASSLAGTGGNTIYF